This TCR beta chain was obtained from a study of shared clonotypes between healthy human individuals. Positively selected for CCR7, the CD45RO-negative cells used as naive CD8 cells excluded terminally differentiated effector memory CD45RA+ cells. Clones were sequenced by immunoSEQ multiplex PCR, and TCRdb holds only the in-frame ones, with some missing. The table records millions of clones, roughly 95% of them present only once. The V gene's germline CDR1 is MNHEY and CDR2 SMNVEV (reference sequence). V dropped 1 base and J dropped 10; count of bases not matched to a gene: 3. The CDR3 is 13 residues long.

Sequencing used naive CD8+ T cells sorted from blood. The sequence was collected from a man between 18 and 35 years old in good health. This chain joins TRBV27 and TRBJ2-1; 8 positions agree with TRBD1. The CDR3: CASSLFSGGEQFF. CDR3 DNA sequence: TGTGCCAGCAGTTTATTTTCAGGGGGCGAGCAGTTCTTC.